The next 3 T cell receptor beta chains were all read from a single sample in a study of T cell changes during pregnancy in multiple sclerosis. Some clones are missing from TCRdb's copy, which holds only in-frame ones; the method was immunoSEQ multiplex PCR. The sample contains tens of thousands of clones, around 92% of which appear only once. The sequences come from peripheral blood, collected in the first trimester of pregnancy. The receptor source for this set is a female donor in good health, enrolled as a control in a pregnancy study.

The rearrangement uses TRBV10-2 and TRBJ1-2; 8 nucleotides agree with TRBD1. CDR1 WSHSY and CDR2 SAAADI come from the germline V gene. This CDR3 is 14 amino acids long. V lost 7 bases to trimming and J lost 0 bases; unmatched junction nucleotides: 4. For the CDR3, the DNA is TGCGCCAGCACCGGGACAGGAGCTAACTATGGCTACACCTTC. Translation gives CASTGTGANYGYTF.

This chain joins TRBV11-1 and TRBJ1-5; D unclear. The length of the CDR3 is 13 residues. Deletions cut 2 bases from V and 7 bases from J, with 9 bases between. Germline assignment: CDR1 SGHAT and CDR2 FQDESV (reference sequence). The DNA for the CDR3 is TGTGCCAGCAGCTTATTGGGGAGGCAGCCCCAGCATTTT. Its protein product is CASSLLGRQPQHF.

This chain joins TRBV27 and TRBJ1-2; D possibly corresponds to TRBD1 (6 bases). V was clipped by 3 bases and J by 3 bases, with 11 bases between them. Germline values: CDR1 MNHEY, CDR2 SMNVEV (reference sequence). This CDR3 comprises 14 residues. The CDR3 here is CASSFVSGDYGYTF. For the CDR3, the DNA is TGTGCCAGCAGTTTTGTCTCAGGGGACTATGGCTACACCTTC.